Following are 3 T cell receptor beta chains from one sample sequenced in a study of blood T cell repertoires in COVID-19. The method was immunoSEQ multiplex PCR; TCRdb's version includes in-frame clones alone and lacks a portion of them. The profile covers about 100,000 clones, with roughly 79% appearing a single time and roughly an eighth taken by the ten largest. Source material: peripheral blood. These receptors were obtained from an older woman with acute or convalescent COVID-19.

This sequence joins TRBV7-9 and TRBJ1-1; weak D call: TRBD1 (5 bases). Germline CDR1 and CDR2: SEHNR and FQNEAQ (reference sequence). This CDR3 is 16 amino acids long. V lost 2 bases to trimming and J lost 1 base, with 14 bases between them. This chain's CDR3 is CASSLLMGGTNTEAFF. Written as DNA, the CDR3 is TGTGCCAGCAGCTTATTGATGGGGGGAACGAACACTGAAGCTTTCTTT.

The chain recombines TRBV18 with TRBJ2-7; 8 bases align to TRBD1. Germline V CDR1 and CDR2: KGHSH, LQKENI. The CDR3 sequence is 15 residues long. V gave up 6 bases and J gave up 2 bases; unmatched junction bases: 9. CDR3 DNA sequence: TGTGCCAGCTCTCTAGGACAGGGAGCAACCTACGAGCAGTACTTC. It encodes CASSLGQGATYEQYF.

The rearrangement uses TRBV5-1 and TRBJ1-1; the match to TRBD1 covers 8 bases. There are 14 residues in the CDR3. Trimming cost V 1 base and J 5 bases; bases outside gene matches: 4. CDR1 and CDR2 (germline): SGHRS, YFSETQ. The CDR3 nucleotides read TGCGCCAGCAGCTTGCGGACAGGGAGGACTGAAGCTTTCTTT. Amino acids: CASSLRTGRTEAFF.